There are many counts of the clone carrying this T cell receptor beta chain. What it binds is not known. TCRdb called the RT-PCR reads again in MiXCR, with one record for every CDR3 protein. The sample lists 650,000 to 800,000 distinct CDR3 sequences, approximately 14% seen once, with less than 9% in the top ten. These data are taken from a study of response to subunit inactivated influenza vaccine. The V end was cut by 4 bases, the J end by 5 bases, with 15 bases between. Germline values: CDR1 SGHAT, CDR2 FQNNGV. The length of the CDR3 is 15 residues. Notes on the study in general: Seasonal influenza vaccination, on each occasion, was suggested by the authors to recruit few new T cells.

The sequencing used PBMCs from blood, collected around 14 days before vaccination. V and J are TRBV11-2 and TRBJ1-5; D may be TRBD1 (5 bases). The sequence was collected from a man aged 50 to 60 who received an inactivated influenza vaccine. The CDR3 bases are TGTGCCAGCAGCTCAGGGCCGGATAACTATCAGCCCCAGCATTTT. As protein: CASSSGPDNYQPQHF.